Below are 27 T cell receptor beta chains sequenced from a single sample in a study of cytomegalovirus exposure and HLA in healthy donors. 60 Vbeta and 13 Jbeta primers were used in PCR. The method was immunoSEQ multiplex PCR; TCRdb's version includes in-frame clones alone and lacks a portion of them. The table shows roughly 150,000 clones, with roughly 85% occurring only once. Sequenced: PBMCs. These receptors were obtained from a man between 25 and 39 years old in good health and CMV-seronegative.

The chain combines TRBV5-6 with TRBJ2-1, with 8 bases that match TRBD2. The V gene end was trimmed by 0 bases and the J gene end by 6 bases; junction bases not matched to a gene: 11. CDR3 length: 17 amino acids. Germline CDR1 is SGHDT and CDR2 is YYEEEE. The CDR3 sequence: CASSLGWGTRGSNEQFF. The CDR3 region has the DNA TGTGCCAGCAGCTTGGGGTGGGGGACTAGGGGGTCCAATGAGCAGTTCTTC.

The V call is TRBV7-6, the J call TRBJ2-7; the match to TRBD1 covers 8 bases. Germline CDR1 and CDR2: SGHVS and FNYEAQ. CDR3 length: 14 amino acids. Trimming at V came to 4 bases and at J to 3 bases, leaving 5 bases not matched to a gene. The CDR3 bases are TGTGCCAGCAGCTCTCAGGACAGGGACTACGAGCAGTACTTC. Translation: CASSSQDRDYEQYF. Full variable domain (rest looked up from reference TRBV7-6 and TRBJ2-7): GAGVSQSPRYKVTKRGQDVALRCDPISGHVSLYWYRQALGQGPEFLTYFNYEAQQDKSGLPNDRFSAERPEGSISTLTIQRTEQRDSAMYRCASSSQDRDYEQYFGPGTRLTVT.

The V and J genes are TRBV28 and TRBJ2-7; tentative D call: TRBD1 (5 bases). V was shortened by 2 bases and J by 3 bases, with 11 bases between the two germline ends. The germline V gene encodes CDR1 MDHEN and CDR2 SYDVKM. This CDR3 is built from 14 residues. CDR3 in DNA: TGTGCCAGCAGTTTACGGCAGGGTATCTACGAGCAGTACTTC. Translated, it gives CASSLRQGIYEQYF.

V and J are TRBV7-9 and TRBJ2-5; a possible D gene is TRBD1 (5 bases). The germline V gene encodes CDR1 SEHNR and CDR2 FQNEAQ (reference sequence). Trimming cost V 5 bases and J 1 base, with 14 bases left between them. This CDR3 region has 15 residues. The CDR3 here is CASSADSQLQETQYF. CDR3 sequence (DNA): TGTGCCAGCAGCGCAGACAGCCAGCTCCAAGAGACCCAGTACTTC.

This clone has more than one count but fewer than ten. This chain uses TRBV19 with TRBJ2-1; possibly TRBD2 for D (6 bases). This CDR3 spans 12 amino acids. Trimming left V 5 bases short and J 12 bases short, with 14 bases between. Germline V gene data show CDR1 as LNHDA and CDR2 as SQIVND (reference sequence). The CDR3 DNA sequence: TGTGCCAGTAGTGCCTCGACTAGGCCGCAGTTCTTC. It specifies CASSASTRPQFF.

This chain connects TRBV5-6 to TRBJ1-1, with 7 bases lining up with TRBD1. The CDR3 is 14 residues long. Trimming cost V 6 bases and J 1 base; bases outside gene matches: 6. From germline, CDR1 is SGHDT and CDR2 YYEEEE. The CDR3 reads CASIRQGTNTEAFF. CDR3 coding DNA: TGTGCCAGCATCCGACAGGGTACGAACACTGAAGCTTTCTTT.

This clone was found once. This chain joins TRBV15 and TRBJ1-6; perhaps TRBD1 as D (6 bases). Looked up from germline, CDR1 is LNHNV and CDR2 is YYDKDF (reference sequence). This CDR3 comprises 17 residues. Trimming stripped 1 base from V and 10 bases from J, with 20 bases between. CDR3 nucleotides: TGTGCCACCAGCAGAGTGATCCGGACAGTCGTTGTGTCACCCCTCCACTTT. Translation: CATSRVIRTVVVSPLHF.

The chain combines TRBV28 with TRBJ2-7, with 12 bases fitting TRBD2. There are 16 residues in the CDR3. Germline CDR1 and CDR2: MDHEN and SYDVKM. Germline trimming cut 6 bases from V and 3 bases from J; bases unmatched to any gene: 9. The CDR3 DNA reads TGTGCCAGCAGCCCCGGGACTAGCGGGTTCCGCTACGAGCAGTACTTC. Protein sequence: CASSPGTSGFRYEQYF.

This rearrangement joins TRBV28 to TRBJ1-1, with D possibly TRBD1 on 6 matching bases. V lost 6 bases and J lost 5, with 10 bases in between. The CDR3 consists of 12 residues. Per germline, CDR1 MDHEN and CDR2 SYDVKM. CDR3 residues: CASRRGKTEAFF. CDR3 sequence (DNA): TGTGCCAGCAGGAGGGGGAAGACTGAAGCTTTCTTT.

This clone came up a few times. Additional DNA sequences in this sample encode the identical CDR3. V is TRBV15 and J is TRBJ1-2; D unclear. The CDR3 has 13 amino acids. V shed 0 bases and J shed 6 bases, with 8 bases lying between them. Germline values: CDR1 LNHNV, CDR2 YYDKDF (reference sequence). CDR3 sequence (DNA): TGTGCCACCAGCAGAGAGGAGGGAGATGGCTACACCTTC. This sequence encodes CATSREEGDGYTF. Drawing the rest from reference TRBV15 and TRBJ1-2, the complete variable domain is DAMVIQNPRYQVTQFGKPVTLSCSQTLNHNVMYWYQQKSSQAPKLLFHYYDKDFNNEADTPDNFQSRRPNTSFCFLDIRSPGLGDTAMYLCATSREEGDGYTFGSGTRLTVV.

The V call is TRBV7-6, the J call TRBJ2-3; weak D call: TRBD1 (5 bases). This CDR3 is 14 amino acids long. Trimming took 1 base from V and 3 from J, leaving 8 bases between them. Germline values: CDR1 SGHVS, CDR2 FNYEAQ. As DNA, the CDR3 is TGTGCCAGCAGCTTAGGGCAGGGAACAGATACGCAGTATTTT. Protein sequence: CASSLGQGTDTQYF.

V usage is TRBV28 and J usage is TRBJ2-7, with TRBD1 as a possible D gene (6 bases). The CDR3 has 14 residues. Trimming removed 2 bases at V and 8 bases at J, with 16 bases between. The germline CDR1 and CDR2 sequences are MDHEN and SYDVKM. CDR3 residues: CASSLGGLAYKQYF. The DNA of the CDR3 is TGTGCCAGCAGTTTAGGGGGCCTCGCGTACAAGCAGTACTTC.

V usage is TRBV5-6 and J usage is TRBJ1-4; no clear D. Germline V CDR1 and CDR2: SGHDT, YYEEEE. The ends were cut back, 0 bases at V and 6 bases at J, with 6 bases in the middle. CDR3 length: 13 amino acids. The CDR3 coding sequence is TGTGCCAGCAGCTTGGGAAGCGATGAAAAACTGTTTTTT. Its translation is CASSLGSDEKLFF.

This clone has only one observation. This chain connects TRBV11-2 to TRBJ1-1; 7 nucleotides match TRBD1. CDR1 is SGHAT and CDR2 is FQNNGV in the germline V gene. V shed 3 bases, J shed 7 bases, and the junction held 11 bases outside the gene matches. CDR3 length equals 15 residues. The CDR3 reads CASSLSTGVLGEAFF. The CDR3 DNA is TGTGCCAGCAGCTTGTCTACAGGGGTCCTTGGTGAAGCTTTCTTT.

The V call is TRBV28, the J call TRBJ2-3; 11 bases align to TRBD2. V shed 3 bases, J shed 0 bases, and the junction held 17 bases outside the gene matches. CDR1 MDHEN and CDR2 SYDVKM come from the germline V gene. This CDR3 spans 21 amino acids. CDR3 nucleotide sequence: TGTGCCAGCAGTTTTGGCCCGTTAGCGGGAGGGAGGGAGTTAAGCACAGATACGCAGTATTTT. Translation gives CASSFGPLAGGRELSTDTQYF.

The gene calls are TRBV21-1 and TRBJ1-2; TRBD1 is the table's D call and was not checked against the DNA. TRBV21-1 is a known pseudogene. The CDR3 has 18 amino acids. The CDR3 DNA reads TGTGCCAGCAGCAACCCGGGACAGGGGGCTCCTCTGAGGAATGGCTACACCTTC. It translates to CASSNPGQGAPLRNGYTF.

The CDR3 protein is CASSWDRGTSTDTQYF. In DNA form, the CDR3 reads TGTGCCAGCAGCTGGGACAGAGGAACTAGCACAGATACGCAGTATTTT. The V gene is TRBV5-4, the J gene TRBJ2-3; 7 positions agree with TRBD1. The trim removed 3 bases at V and 0 bases at J, leaving 7 bases unmatched. The V gene's germline CDR1 is SGHNT and CDR2 YYREEE (reference sequence). The CDR3 spans 16 residues.

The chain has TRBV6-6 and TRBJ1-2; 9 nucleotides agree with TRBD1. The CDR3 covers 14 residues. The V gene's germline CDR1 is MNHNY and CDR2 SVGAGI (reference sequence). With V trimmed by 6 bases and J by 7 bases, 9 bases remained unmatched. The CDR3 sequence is CASSPTGGTSGYTF. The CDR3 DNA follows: TGTGCCAGCAGCCCGACAGGGGGTACATCTGGCTACACCTTC.

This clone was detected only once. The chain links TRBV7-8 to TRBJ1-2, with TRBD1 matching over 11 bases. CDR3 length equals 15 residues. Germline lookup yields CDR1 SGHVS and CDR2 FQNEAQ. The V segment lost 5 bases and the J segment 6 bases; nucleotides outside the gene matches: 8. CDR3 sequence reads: CASSPLDRGRNGYTF. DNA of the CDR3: TGTGCCAGCAGCCCCCTGGACAGGGGGCGAAATGGCTACACCTTC.

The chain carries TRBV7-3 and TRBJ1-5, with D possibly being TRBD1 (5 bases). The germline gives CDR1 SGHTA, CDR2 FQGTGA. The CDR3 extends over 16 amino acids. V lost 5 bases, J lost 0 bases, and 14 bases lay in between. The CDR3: CASSQTGLYSNQPQHF. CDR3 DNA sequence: TGTGCCAGCAGCCAAACAGGATTATATAGCAATCAGCCCCAGCATTTT. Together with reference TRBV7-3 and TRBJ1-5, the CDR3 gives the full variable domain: GAGVSQTPSNKVTEKGKYVELRCDPISGHTALYWYRQSLGQGPEFLIYFQGTGAADDSGLPNDRFFAVRPEGSVSTLKIQRTERGDSAVYLCASSQTGLYSNQPQHFGDGTRLSIL.

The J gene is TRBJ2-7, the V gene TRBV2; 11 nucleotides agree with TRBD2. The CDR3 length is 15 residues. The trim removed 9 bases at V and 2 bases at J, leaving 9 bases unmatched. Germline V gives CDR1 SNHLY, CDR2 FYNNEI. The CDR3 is CARKGRLAGTYEQYF. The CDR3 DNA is TGTGCCAGGAAGGGGCGACTAGCGGGGACCTACGAGCAGTACTTC.

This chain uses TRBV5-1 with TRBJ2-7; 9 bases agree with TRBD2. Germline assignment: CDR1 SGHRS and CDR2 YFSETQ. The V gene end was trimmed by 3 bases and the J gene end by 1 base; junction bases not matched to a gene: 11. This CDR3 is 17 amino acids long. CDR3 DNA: TGCGCCAGCAGCTGGACGGGGGGCGGGAGGGCATCCTACGAGCAGTACTTC. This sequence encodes CASSWTGGGRASYEQYF.

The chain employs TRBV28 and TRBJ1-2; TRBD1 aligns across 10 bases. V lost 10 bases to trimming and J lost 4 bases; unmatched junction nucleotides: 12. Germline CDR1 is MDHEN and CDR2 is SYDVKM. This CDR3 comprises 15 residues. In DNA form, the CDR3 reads TGTGCCACCGGGACAGGGGATGGAGCTGGCTATGGCTACACCTTC. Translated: CATGTGDGAGYGYTF.

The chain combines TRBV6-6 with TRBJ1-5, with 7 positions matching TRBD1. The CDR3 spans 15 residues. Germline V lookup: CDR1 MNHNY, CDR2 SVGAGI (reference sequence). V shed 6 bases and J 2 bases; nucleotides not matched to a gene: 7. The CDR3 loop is CASSRGGAGNQPQHF. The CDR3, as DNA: TGTGCCAGCAGCCGAGGGGGCGCGGGCAATCAGCCCCAGCATTTT.

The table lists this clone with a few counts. The CDR3 bases are TGTGCCAGCAGTTACCCTTCGGAGCGGGGGTCGCTGTATTTT. It encodes CASSYPSERGSLYF. The chain has TRBV6-5 and TRBJ2-3; 8 nucleotides align to TRBD2. Germline V lookup: CDR1 MNHEY, CDR2 SVGAGI. The junction had 12 bases not matched to a gene; V was cut back by 2 bases and J by 14 bases. This CDR3 has 14 amino acids.

CDR3 protein: CAWAFNSPLHF. In DNA, the CDR3 is TGTGCCTGGGCGTTTAATTCACCCCTCCACTTT. The rearrangement joins TRBV30 to TRBJ1-6, with D unresolved. Germline V gene data show CDR1 as GTSNPN and CDR2 as SVGIG (reference sequence). CDR3 length: 11 amino acids. With 5 bases removed from V and 6 bases from J, the gap between germline ends came to 5 bases.

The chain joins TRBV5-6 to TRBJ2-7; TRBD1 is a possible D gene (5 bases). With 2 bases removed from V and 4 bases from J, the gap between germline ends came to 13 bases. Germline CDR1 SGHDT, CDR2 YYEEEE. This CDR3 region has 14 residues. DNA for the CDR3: TGTGCCAGCAGCTTTCCGACAGTCCGATACGAGCAGTACTTC. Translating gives CASSFPTVRYEQYF.